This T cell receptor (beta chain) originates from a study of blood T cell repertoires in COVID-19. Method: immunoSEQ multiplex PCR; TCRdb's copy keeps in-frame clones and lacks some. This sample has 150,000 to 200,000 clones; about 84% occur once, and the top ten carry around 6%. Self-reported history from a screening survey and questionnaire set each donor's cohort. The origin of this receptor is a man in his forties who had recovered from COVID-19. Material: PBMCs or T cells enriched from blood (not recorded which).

The DNA of the CDR3 is TGTGCCAGCAGTTCCCGGACAGGGAACACTGAAGCTTTCTTT. It codes for CASSSRTGNTEAFF. This chain links TRBV6-5 with TRBJ1-1; 7 nucleotides align to TRBD1. The CDR3 spans 14 residues. Losses at the gene ends were 4 bases for V and 1 base for J; bases not matched to a gene: 3. CDR1 and CDR2 (germline): MNHEY, SVGAGI.